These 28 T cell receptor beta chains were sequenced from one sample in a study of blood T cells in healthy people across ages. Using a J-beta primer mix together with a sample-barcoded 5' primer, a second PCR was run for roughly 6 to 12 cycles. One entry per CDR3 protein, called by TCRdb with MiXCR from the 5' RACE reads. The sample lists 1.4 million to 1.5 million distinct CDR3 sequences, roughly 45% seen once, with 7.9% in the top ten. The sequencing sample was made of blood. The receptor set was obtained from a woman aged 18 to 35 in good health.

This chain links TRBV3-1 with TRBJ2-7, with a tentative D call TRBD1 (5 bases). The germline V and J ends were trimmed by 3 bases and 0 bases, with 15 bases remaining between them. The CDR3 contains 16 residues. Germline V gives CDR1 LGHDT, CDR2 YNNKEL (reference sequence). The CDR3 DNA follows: TGTGCCAGCAGCCAGGAAGGGGCCCTCCGCTCCTACGAGCAGTACTTC. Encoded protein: CASSQEGALRSYEQYF.

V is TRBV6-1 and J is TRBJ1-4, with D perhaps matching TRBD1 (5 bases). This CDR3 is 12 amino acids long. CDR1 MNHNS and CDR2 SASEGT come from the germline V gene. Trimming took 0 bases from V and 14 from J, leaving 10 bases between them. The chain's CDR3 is CASSEAGGSLFF. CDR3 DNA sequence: TGTGCCAGCAGTGAAGCGGGGGGGTCCCTGTTTTTT.

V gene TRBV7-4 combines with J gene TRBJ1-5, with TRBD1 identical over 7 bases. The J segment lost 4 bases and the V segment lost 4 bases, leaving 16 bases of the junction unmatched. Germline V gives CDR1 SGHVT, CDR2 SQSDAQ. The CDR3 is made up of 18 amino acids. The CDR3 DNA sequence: TGTGCCAGCAGCTCCCGGGACAGTGGGGAATTTGGAAATCAGCCCCAGCATTTT. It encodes CASSSRDSGEFGNQPQHF.

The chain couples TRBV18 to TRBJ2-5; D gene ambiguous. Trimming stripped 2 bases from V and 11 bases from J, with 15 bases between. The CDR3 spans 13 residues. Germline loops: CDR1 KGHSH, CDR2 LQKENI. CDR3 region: CASSPLSTYEQYF. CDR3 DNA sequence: TGTGCCAGCTCACCATTGTCCACCTATGAGCAGTACTTC.

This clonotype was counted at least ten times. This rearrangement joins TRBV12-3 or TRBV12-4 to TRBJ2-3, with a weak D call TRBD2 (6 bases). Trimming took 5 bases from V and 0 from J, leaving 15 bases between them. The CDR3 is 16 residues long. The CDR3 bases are TGTGCCAGCAGTCCCCCCGGCGGGATCAGCACAGATACGCAGTATTTT. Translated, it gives CASSPPGGISTDTQYF.

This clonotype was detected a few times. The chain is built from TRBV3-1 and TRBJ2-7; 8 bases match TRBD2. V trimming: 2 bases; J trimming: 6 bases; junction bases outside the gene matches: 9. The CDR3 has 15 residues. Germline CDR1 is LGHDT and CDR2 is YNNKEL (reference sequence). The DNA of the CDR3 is TGTGCCAGCAGCCAATACGACAGGCGGGGGGCCGAGCAGTACTTC. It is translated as CASSQYDRRGAEQYF.

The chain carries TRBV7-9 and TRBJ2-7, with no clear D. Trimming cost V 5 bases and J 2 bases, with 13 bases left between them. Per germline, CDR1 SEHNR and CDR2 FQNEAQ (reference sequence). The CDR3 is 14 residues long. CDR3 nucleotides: TGTGCCAGCAGCCAAAACCGAGGAACCTACGAGCAGTACTTC. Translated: CASSQNRGTYEQYF.

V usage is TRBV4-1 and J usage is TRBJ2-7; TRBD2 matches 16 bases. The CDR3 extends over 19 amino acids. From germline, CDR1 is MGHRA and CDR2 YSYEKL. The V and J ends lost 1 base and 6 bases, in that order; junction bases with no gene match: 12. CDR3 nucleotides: TGCGCCAGCAGCCAAGTTTCGTCCGGGACTAGCGGGAGGGCCAGCGAGCAGTACTTC. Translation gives CASSQVSSGTSGRASEQYF.

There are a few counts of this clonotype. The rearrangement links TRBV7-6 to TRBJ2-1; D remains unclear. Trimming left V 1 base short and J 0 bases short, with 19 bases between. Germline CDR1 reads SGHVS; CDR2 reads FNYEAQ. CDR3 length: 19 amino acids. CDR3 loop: CASSLGTDVFSSSYNEQFF. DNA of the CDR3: TGTGCCAGCAGCTTAGGGACGGACGTTTTTTCCAGCTCCTACAATGAGCAGTTCTTC.

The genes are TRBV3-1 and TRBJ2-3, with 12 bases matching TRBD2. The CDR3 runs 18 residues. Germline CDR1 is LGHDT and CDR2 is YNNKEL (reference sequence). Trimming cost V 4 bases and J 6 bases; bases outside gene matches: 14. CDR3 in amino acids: CASSLRTLAGGRVDTQYF. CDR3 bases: TGTGCCAGCAGCCTGCGGACACTAGCGGGGGGAAGGGTTGATACGCAGTATTTT.

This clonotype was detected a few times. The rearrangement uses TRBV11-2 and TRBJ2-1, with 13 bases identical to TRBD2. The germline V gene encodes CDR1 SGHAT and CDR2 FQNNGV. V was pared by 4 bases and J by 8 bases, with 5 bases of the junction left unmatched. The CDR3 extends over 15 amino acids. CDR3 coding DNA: TGTGCCAGCAGCTATACTAGCGGGGGGGCTGATGAGCAGTTCTTC. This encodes CASSYTSGGADEQFF.

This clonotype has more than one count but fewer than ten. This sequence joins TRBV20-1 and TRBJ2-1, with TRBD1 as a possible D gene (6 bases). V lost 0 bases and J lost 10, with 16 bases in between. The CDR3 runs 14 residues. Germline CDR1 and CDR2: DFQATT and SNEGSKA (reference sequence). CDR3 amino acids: CSARDNRVSGEQFF. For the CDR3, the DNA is TGCAGTGCTAGAGATAACAGGGTAAGCGGCGAGCAGTTCTTC.

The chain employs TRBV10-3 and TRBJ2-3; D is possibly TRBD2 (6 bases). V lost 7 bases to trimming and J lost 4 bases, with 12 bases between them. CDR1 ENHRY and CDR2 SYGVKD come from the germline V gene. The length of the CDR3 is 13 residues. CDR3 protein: CAITTDYSDTQYF. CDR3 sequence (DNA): TGTGCCATCACTACGGACTATTCAGATACGCAGTATTTT.

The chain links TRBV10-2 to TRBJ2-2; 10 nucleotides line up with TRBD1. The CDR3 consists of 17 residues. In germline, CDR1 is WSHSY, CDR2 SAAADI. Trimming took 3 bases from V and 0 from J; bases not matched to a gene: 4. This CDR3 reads CASSDPGQGANTGELFF. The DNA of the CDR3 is TGCGCCAGCAGTGATCCTGGACAGGGGGCGAACACCGGGGAGCTGTTTTTT.

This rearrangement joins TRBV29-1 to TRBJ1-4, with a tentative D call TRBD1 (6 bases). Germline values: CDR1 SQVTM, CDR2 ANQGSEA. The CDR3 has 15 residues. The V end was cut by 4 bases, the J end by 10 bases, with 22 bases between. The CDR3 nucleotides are TGCAGCGTTGGGGGGGGGCACCCTAATGAAGGAAAACTGTTTTTT. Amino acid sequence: CSVGGGHPNEGKLFF. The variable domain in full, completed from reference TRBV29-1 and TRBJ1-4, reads SAVISQKPSRDICQRGTSLTIQCQVDSQVTMMFWYRQQPGQSLTLIATANQGSEATYESGFVIDKFPISRPNLTFSTLTVSNMSPEDSSIYLCSVGGGHPNEGKLFFGSGTQLSVL.

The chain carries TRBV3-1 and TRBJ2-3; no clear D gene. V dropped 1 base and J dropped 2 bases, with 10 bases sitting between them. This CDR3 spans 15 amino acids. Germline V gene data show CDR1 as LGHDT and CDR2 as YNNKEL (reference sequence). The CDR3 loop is CASSQGYPPTDTQYF. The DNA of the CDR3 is TGTGCCAGCAGCCAAGGGTACCCTCCCACAGATACGCAGTATTTT.

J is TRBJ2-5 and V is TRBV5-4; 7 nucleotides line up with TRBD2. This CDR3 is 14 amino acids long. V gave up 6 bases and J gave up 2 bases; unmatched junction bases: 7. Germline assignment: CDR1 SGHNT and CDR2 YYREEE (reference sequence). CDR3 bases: TGTGCCAGCACCCGAGGGACTAAACAAGAGACCCAGTACTTC. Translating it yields CASTRGTKQETQYF.

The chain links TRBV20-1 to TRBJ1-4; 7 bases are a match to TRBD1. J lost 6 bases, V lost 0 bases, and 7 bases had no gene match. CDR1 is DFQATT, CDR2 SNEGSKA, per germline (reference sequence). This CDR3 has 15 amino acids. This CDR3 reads CSARDRGGIYEKLFF. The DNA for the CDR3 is TGCAGTGCTAGAGATCGAGGGGGCATATATGAAAAACTGTTTTTT.

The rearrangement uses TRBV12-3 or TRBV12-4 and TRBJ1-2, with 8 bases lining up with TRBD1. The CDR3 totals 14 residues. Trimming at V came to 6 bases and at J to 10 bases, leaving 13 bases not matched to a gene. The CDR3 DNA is TGTGCCAGCAGCCCGACAGGGGCCGCCCCTTTCTACACCTTC. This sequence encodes CASSPTGAAPFYTF.

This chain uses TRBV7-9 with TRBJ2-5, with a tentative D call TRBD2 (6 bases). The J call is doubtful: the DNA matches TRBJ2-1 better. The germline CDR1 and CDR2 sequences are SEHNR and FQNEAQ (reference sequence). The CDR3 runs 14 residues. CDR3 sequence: CASSLREIQETQFF. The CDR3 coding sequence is TGTGCCAGCAGCTTACGGGAGATTCAAGAGACCCAGTTCTTC.

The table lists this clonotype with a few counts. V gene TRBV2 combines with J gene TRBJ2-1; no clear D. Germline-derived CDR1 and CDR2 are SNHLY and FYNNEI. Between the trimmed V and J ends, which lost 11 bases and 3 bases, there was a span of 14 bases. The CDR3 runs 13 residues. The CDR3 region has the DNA TGTGCCCTGGGCGGAGTACACTACAATGAGCAGTTCTTC. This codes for CALGGVHYNEQFF.

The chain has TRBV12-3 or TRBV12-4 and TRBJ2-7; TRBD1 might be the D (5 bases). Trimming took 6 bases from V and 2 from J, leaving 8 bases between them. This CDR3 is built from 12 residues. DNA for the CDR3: TGTGCCAGCAGAGGGGAAACCTACGAGCAGTACTTC. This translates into CASRGETYEQYF.

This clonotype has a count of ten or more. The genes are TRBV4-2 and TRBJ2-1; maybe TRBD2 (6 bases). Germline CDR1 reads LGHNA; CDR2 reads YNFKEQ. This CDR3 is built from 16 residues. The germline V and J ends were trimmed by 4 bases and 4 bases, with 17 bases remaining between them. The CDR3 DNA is TGTGCCAGCAGCCCACAACCGGGACTGGAATACAATGAGCAGTTCTTC. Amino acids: CASSPQPGLEYNEQFF.

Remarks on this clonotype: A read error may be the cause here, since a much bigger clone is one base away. CDR3 in DNA: TGTGCCTTGAGGACTAGCGGATCCACAGATACGCAGTATTTT. Its translation: CALRTSGSTDTQYF. V is TRBV10-3 and J is TRBJ2-3; 10 bases are a match to TRBD2. This CDR3 contains 14 residues. CDR1 is ENHRY and CDR2 is SYGVKD in the germline V gene. V was pared by 11 bases and J by 2 bases, with 7 bases of the junction left unmatched.

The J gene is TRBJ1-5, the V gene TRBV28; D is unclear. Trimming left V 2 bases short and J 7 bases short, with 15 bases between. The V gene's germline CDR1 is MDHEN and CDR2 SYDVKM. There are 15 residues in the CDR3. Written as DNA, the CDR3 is TGTGCCAGCAGTTTAAGGGTCCGGGAGGACCAGCCCCAGCATTTT. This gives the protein CASSLRVREDQPQHF.

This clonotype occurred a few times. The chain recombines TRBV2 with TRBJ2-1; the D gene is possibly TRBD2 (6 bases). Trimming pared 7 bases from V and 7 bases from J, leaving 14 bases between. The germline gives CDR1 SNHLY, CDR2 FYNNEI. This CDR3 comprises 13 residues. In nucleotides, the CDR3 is TGTGCCAGCAAACTATTAGCGGCGAATGAGCAGTTCTTC. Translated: CASKLLAANEQFF.

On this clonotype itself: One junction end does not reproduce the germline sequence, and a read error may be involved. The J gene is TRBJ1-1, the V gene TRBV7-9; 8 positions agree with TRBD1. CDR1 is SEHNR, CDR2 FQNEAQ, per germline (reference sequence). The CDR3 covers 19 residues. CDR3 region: CTSSLAFGRGRTGNTEAFF. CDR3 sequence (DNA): TGTACCAGCAGCTTAGCGTTCGGCAGGGGGCGAACAGGGAACACTGAAGCTTTCTTT.

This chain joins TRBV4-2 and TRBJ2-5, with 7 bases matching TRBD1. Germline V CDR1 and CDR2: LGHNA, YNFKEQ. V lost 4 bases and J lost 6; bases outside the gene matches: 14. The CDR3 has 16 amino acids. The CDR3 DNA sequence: TGTGCCAGCAGCCCCCGTTACGACAGGGCGGACAAGACCCAGTACTTC. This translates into CASSPRYDRADKTQYF.